Included here is one T cell receptor (beta chain) sequence, with context. What it binds is not known. These data belong to a study of T cell responses to AZD1222 COVID-19 vaccine. Study-level findings and limits: In a largely white British group with more females than males, clonal diversity was possibly underestimated.

Per germline, CDR1 LNHDA and CDR2 SQIVND (reference sequence). Trimming cost V 7 bases and J 5 bases; bases outside gene matches: 16. CDR3 length: 16 residues. The table came from immunoSEQ multiplex PCR; TCRdb's copy has only in-frame clones and leaves some out. The repertoire has 100,000 to 120,000 clones, 70% to 90% of them found once; the top ten carry 2.5% to 3.5%. This sample comprised peripheral blood, obtained on day 0 of AZD1222 vaccination. The origin of this receptor is an adult in good health. The genes are TRBV19 and TRBJ1-2; 7 nucleotides align to TRBD1. The CDR3 coding sequence is TGTGCCAGTAAGGAGGCGAGGGGGCGCCGAGGTTATGGCTACACCTTC. Translation gives CASKEARGRRGYGYTF.